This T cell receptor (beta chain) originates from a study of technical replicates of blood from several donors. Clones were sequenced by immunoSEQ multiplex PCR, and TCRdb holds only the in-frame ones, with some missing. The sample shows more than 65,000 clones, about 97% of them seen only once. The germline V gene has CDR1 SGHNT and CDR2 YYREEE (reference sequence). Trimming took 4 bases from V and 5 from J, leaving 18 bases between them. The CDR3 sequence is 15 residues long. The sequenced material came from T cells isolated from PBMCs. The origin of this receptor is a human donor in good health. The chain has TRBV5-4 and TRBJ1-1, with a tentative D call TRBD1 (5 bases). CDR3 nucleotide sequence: TGTGCCAGCAGCCCCATGGGGGGAGACCCTACTGAAGCTTTCTTT. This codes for CASSPMGGDPTEAFF.